One sample yielded the 27 T cell receptor beta chains listed below, sequenced in a study of Graves' ophthalmopathy and Graves' hyperthyroidism. Beta-chain TCR CDR3 regions were amplified from RNA transcripts. First-round RT-PCR used HTBI primers; second-round multiplex PCR followed. Each CDR3 protein gets one entry after TCRdb re-called the multiplex PCR reads with MiXCR. The table records 400,000 to 450,000 distinct CDR3 sequences, 21% of them present only once. Sequenced: peripheral blood. The receptors shown here come from a woman in her late teens or twenties with stable Graves' hyperthyroidism.

This clonotype was seen ten or more times. V and J are TRBV6-1 and TRBJ1-2; D gene uncertain. Germline CDR1 and CDR2: MNHNS and SASEGT. This CDR3 spans 16 amino acids. Trimming cost V 1 base and J 8 bases, with 20 bases left between them. In DNA, the CDR3 is TGTGCCAGCAGTGAAGGTTTCATAGGCTCCCCGGACGGCTACACCTTC. It encodes CASSEGFIGSPDGYTF.

The table lists this clonotype with many counts. This CDR3 is CASSQWAYNYGYTF. The CDR3, as DNA: TGTGCCAGCAGCCAGTGGGCCTATAACTATGGCTACACCTTC. The rearrangement uses TRBV11-2 and TRBJ1-2; D gene unclear. The ends were cut back, 5 bases at V and 1 base at J, with 11 bases in the middle. Germline V CDR1 and CDR2: SGHAT, FQNNGV. CDR3 length equals 14 residues.

This clonotype came up many times. V and J are TRBV6-1 and TRBJ2-7; D perhaps matches TRBD1 (6 bases). The CDR3 contains 14 residues. CDR1 is MNHNS and CDR2 is SASEGT in the germline V gene. V was trimmed by 6 bases and J by 6 bases, leaving 18 bases between them. This CDR3 reads CASRSGTPIGEQYF. The CDR3, as DNA: TGTGCCAGCAGATCCGGGACACCGATCGGCGAGCAGTACTTC.

At least ten counts were recorded for this clonotype. This rearrangement joins TRBV20-1 to TRBJ1-5; 7 bases line up with TRBD1. Germline-derived CDR1 and CDR2 are DFQATT and SNEGSKA (reference sequence). The V gene end was trimmed by 6 bases and the J gene end by 7 bases; junction bases not matched to a gene: 12. The CDR3 contains 14 residues. The CDR3 loop is CSAFKTTGNQPQHF. The CDR3, as DNA: TGCAGTGCCTTTAAAACGACAGGGAACCAGCCCCAGCATTTT.

This clonotype was seen ten or more times. This rearrangement joins TRBV20-1 to TRBJ2-2, with TRBD1 matching 9 bases. The CDR3 loop spans 16 amino acids. Trimming cost V 5 bases and J 7 bases; bases outside gene matches: 14. Germline loops: CDR1 DFQATT, CDR2 SNEGSKA (reference sequence). The CDR3 nucleotides are TGCAGTGCTTTACCCCGGGACAGGGTGGTTCACGGGGAGCTGTTTTTT. Encoded protein: CSALPRDRVVHGELFF.

In this sample, this clonotype turned up many times. J is TRBJ2-5 and V is TRBV19; a weak D match, TRBD2 (6 bases). Germline-derived CDR1 and CDR2 are LNHDA and SQIVND (reference sequence). The V end lost 6 bases, the J end lost 0 bases, and 8 bases lay between the germline ends. CDR3 length equals 13 residues. CDR3 residues: CASSAGHQETQYF. The DNA for the CDR3 is TGTGCCAGTAGCGCGGGACACCAAGAGACCCAGTACTTC.

This chain uses TRBV18 with TRBJ1-1; 8 bases are a match to TRBD1. This CDR3 is built from 14 residues. The germline CDR1 and CDR2 sequences are KGHSH and LQKENI. Trimming removed 3 bases from V and 6 bases from J; junction bases left unmatched: 6. The CDR3 DNA reads as TGTGCCAGCTCACCCCGGGACAGGCCTCCTGAAGCTTTCTTT. Protein: CASSPRDRPPEAFF.

This clonotype occurred many times. The rearrangement joins TRBV12-3 or TRBV12-4 to TRBJ1-5, with D maybe TRBD1 (6 bases). The CDR3 length is 16 residues. V gave up 8 bases and J gave up 2 bases, with 19 bases separating them. The CDR3 here is CASLQGAPGGNQPQHF. The CDR3 DNA follows: TGTGCCAGCCTCCAGGGAGCCCCAGGGGGCAATCAGCCCCAGCATTTT.

This clonotype was observed at least ten times. This rearrangement joins TRBV19 to TRBJ2-7, with 7 nucleotides matching TRBD2. Germline assignment: CDR1 LNHDA and CDR2 SQIVND (reference sequence). The CDR3 is 16 amino acids. With 2 bases clipped from V and 4 bases from J, the junction kept 11 bases outside the gene matches. The CDR3 protein is CASSISPKAGVYEQYF. The CDR3 coding sequence is TGTGCCAGTAGTATATCCCCGAAGGCGGGAGTATACGAGCAGTACTTC.

This clonotype was seen more than once but under ten times. The DNA of the CDR3 is TGCGCCAGCAGCCAAGGGACTAACCCGACCTACGAGCAGTACTTC. Amino acids: CASSQGTNPTYEQYF. The V and J genes are TRBV4-3 and TRBJ2-7; D perhaps matches TRBD2 (6 bases). Deletions cut 1 base from V and 2 bases from J, with 12 bases between. The CDR3 length is 15 residues. Germline V gives CDR1 LGHNA, CDR2 YSLEER.

This clonotype has ten or more counts. The rearrangement joins TRBV28 to TRBJ1-1; D is perhaps TRBD1 (5 bases). This CDR3 region has 16 residues. Germline V gene lookup returns CDR1 MDHEN and CDR2 SYDVKM. V was pared by 3 bases and J by 1 base, with 15 bases between. The CDR3 bases are TGTGCCAGCAGTTTTCTCGGGGGTTACTGGAACACTGAAGCTTTCTTT. Residues: CASSFLGGYWNTEAFF.

This clonotype was observed at least ten times. The chain combines TRBV6-1 with TRBJ1-1; no reliable D call. Germline V gene data show CDR1 as MNHNS and CDR2 as SASEGT. The length of the CDR3 is 15 residues. Deletions cut 5 bases from V and 2 bases from J, with 15 bases between. The CDR3: CASSQEVGGNTEAFF. CDR3 bases: TGTGCCAGCAGTCAGGAGGTTGGCGGAAACACTGAAGCTTTCTTT.

This clonotype was detected many times. This chain uses TRBV30 with TRBJ1-2; D call uncertain. The CDR3 has 13 amino acids. Germline V gene lookup returns CDR1 GTSNPN and CDR2 SVGIG (reference sequence). V was clipped by 0 bases and J by 7 bases, with 12 bases between them. The CDR3 DNA reads as TGTGCCTGGAGTGTACGTGCAGGTGGTGGCTACACCTTC. Translating gives CAWSVRAGGGYTF.

A few counts support this clonotype. The rearrangement joins TRBV6-1 to TRBJ1-1, with 8 bases matching TRBD1. The CDR3 is made up of 15 amino acids. V lost 6 bases and J lost 5; bases outside the gene matches: 11. Germline V gives CDR1 MNHNS, CDR2 SASEGT. The chain's CDR3 is CASRGVGQGWTEAFF. DNA for the CDR3: TGTGCCAGCAGGGGGGTTGGACAGGGATGGACTGAAGCTTTCTTT.

This clonotype was found many times. The gene calls are TRBV2 and TRBJ1-1; 10 bases agree with TRBD1. Germline V gives CDR1 SNHLY, CDR2 FYNNEI. The CDR3 totals 14 residues. Trimming removed 5 bases from V and 4 bases from J; junction bases left unmatched: 4. The CDR3 DNA reads as TGTGCCAGCAGTCCTCGGACAGGGGGCACTGAAGCTTTCTTT. Encoded protein: CASSPRTGGTEAFF. The entire variable domain, with the rest obtained from reference TRBV2 and TRBJ1-1, is as follows: EPEVTQTPSHQVTQMGQEVILRCVPISNHLYFYWYRQILGQKVEFLVSFYNNEISEKSEIFDDQFSVERPDGSNFTLKIRSTKLEDSAMYFCASSPRTGGTEAFFGQGTRLTVV.

This clonotype has ten or more counts. The chain links TRBV20-1 to TRBJ2-7; TRBD2 agrees at 11 bases. With 3 bases clipped from V and 3 bases from J, the junction kept 7 bases outside the gene matches. This CDR3 is built from 15 residues. From germline, CDR1 is DFQATT and CDR2 SNEGSKA (reference sequence). The CDR3 region is CSARAVTSGIYEQYF. Here the CDR3 DNA reads TGCAGTGCTAGGGCTGTGACTAGCGGGATCTACGAGCAGTACTTC.

This clonotype was found many times. The chain recombines TRBV19 with TRBJ1-1; no definite D call. The germline V and J ends were trimmed by 2 bases and 0 bases, with 10 bases remaining between them. This CDR3 is built from 15 residues. Germline V gene lookup returns CDR1 LNHDA and CDR2 SQIVND (reference sequence). CDR3 amino acids: CASSILSRMNTEAFF. The CDR3 nucleotides are TGTGCCAGTAGTATACTGAGTCGGATGAACACTGAAGCTTTCTTT.

This clonotype was observed many times. The J gene is TRBJ2-5, the V gene TRBV4-2, with 7 bases aligning to TRBD2. The V gene end was trimmed by 0 bases and the J gene end by 4 bases; junction bases not matched to a gene: 8. CDR1 and CDR2 from the germline V gene are LGHNA and YNFKEQ. The CDR3 spans 16 residues. CDR3 sequence reads: CASSQDGSGGGETQYF. CDR3 DNA sequence: TGTGCCAGCAGCCAAGATGGCTCAGGCGGGGGAGAGACCCAGTACTTC.

Ten or more counts support this clonotype. The CDR3 DNA sequence: TGTGCCAGCAGTGTGGGCCCCCAGGGCGCTGAAGCTTTCTTT. This codes for CASSVGPQGAEAFF. The J gene is TRBJ1-1, the V gene TRBV6-1, with D perhaps matching TRBD1 (5 bases). V was clipped by 4 bases and J by 6 bases, with 15 bases between them. Per germline, CDR1 MNHNS and CDR2 SASEGT. This CDR3 is built from 14 residues.

This clonotype was picked up many times. This chain uses TRBV6-5 with TRBJ2-7; 8 nucleotides line up with TRBD2. The CDR3 spans 14 residues. Germline-derived CDR1 and CDR2 are MNHEY and SVGAGI. With V trimmed by 7 bases and J by 4 bases, 9 bases remained unmatched. The CDR3 sequence is CASMPTSGSYEQYF. Written as DNA, the CDR3 is TGTGCCAGCATGCCCACCAGCGGGAGTTACGAGCAGTACTTC.

This clonotype was found many times. The chain joins TRBV27 to TRBJ2-3, with D possibly matching TRBD2 (6 bases). The CDR3 is 15 amino acids. Germline CDR1 MNHEY, CDR2 SMNVEV (reference sequence). The ends were cut back, 6 bases at V and 4 bases at J, with 17 bases in the middle. CDR3 amino acids: CASSRRGGGPDTQYF. CDR3 sequence (DNA): TGTGCCAGCAGCAGGAGGGGAGGAGGTCCAGATACGCAGTATTTT.

The chain couples TRBV12-3 or TRBV12-4 to TRBJ2-7; D is perhaps TRBD2 (5 bases). V dropped 6 bases and J dropped 2 bases, with 14 bases sitting between them. CDR3 length equals 14 residues. CDR3 amino acids: CASSHLLVPYEQYF. The DNA for the CDR3 is TGTGCCAGCAGCCATCTACTAGTACCCTACGAGCAGTACTTC.

This clonotype has just a few counts. The chain uses TRBV20-1 and TRBJ2-5, with a tentative D call TRBD1 (6 bases). V gave up 3 bases and J gave up 9 bases, with 14 bases separating them. The germline V gene encodes CDR1 DFQATT and CDR2 SNEGSKA (reference sequence). The CDR3 is 12 amino acids. The CDR3 sequence: CSASDGQKAQYF. As DNA, the CDR3 is TGCAGTGCTAGTGATGGACAGAAGGCCCAGTACTTC.

Note on this clonotype: A much larger clone lies one base from this, so it may be a read error. The CDR3 loop reads CASSRSGELFF. As DNA, the CDR3 is TGCGCCAGCAGCCGCTCCGGGGAGCTGTTTTTT. The chain combines TRBV4-1 with TRBJ2-2; D is ambiguous. V dropped 4 bases and J dropped 6 bases, with 3 bases sitting between them. The CDR3 loop spans 11 amino acids. Germline CDR1 and CDR2: MGHRA and YSYEKL.

For this clonotype: With a much larger clone just one base away, this may be a read error. The chain recombines TRBV6-1 with TRBJ1-3; D is unresolved. The V gene lost 1 base and the J gene lost 0 bases, with 7 bases spanning the gap. The CDR3 runs to 15 residues. Looked up from germline, CDR1 is MNHNS and CDR2 is SASEGT. CDR3 sequence (DNA): TGTGCCAGCAGTGAAGAGGAGGGCTCTGGAAACACCATATATTTT. The encoded protein is CASSEEEGSGNTIYF.

This clonotype was recorded at least ten times. CDR3: CASSPLLNTEAFF. Written as DNA, the CDR3 is TGTGCCAGCAGCCCCCTTCTGAACACTGAAGCTTTCTTT. The chain joins TRBV12-3 or TRBV12-4 to TRBJ1-1; D uncertain. CDR3 length equals 13 residues. Trimming stripped 6 bases from V and 0 bases from J, with 8 bases between.

This clonotype appeared many times. This chain uses TRBV9 with TRBJ1-6; no definite D call. With 3 bases removed from V and 7 bases from J, the gap between germline ends came to 11 bases. Germline-derived CDR1 and CDR2 are SGDLS and YYNGEE. The CDR3 is 14 residues long. CDR3 loop: CASSEWTENSPLHF. The CDR3, as DNA: TGTGCCAGCAGCGAATGGACCGAGAATTCACCCCTCCACTTT.